This T cell receptor (beta chain) was captured by sequencing in a study of blood T cells in healthy people across ages. The authors ran a second PCR of about 7 to 11 cycles using a sample-barcoded 5' primer and a J-beta primer mix. Paired-end reads containing CDR3 totaled no fewer than 2.5 million for each sample. TCRdb re-called the 5' RACE reads with MiXCR, one entry per CDR3 protein. The sample has about 750,000 distinct CDR3 sequences, 53% seen once. Researchers isolated at least 6 million PBMCs per sample. On this clonotype itself: Its antigen is undetermined.

The CDR3 contains 12 residues. Germline assignment: CDR1 SGHTA and CDR2 FQGNSA. The ends were cut back, 2 bases at V and 6 bases at J, with 5 bases in the middle. General observations from the study: Calculation of diversity from one million T cells yielded estimates considered to be underestimates.

The rearrangement uses TRBV7-2 and TRBJ2-1; D is unclear. The sequenced sample was blood. The TCR comes from a man at least 80 years old in good health. The CDR3 nucleotides read TGTGCCAGCAGCTTACGGGCCAATGAGCAGTTCTTC. The encoded protein is CASSLRANEQFF.